One and the same sample provided the 32 T cell receptor beta chains below, sequenced in a study of T-cell reconstitution after alpha-beta-depleted transplantation in children. TCRbeta library construction was performed incorporating unique molecular identifiers. TCRdb reanalysed the PCR reads using MiXCR and keeps one entry per CDR3 protein. Altogether hundreds of thousands of distinct CDR3 sequences are present, 10% to 15% being singletons, with the ten largest covering 0.79%. The sample here was PBMCs, taken before TCRalphabeta/CD19-depleted stem cell transplant. These receptors originate from a girl aged 2 to 10 with congenital amegakaryocytic thrombocytopenia, due to receive a stem cell transplant.

This clonotype came up a few times. This rearrangement joins TRBV20-1 to TRBJ2-1; 10 bases line up with TRBD2. Looked up from germline, CDR1 is DFQATT and CDR2 is SNEGSKA (reference sequence). Losses at the gene ends were 6 bases for V and 9 bases for J; bases not matched to a gene: 8. The CDR3 is 13 residues long. The CDR3 DNA follows: TGCAGTGCCTTCACTAGCGGGAATGGTGAGCAGTTCTTC. It specifies CSAFTSGNGEQFF.

This clonotype came up a few times. The V and J genes are TRBV12-3 or TRBV12-4 and TRBJ2-3; D is tentatively TRBD1 or TRBD2 (6 bases each). The CDR3 consists of 16 residues. V was trimmed by 4 bases and J by 5 bases, leaving 19 bases between them. CDR3 amino acids: CASSSPGGGKIDTQYF. The CDR3 region has the DNA TGTGCCAGCAGTTCCCCCGGAGGGGGAAAGATAGATACGCAGTATTTT.

This clonotype showed up just a few times. The rearrangement links TRBV4-1 to TRBJ2-7; the match to TRBD2 covers 7 bases. V shed 0 bases, J shed 3 bases, and the junction held 14 bases outside the gene matches. The CDR3 length is 18 residues. CDR1 is MGHRA, CDR2 YSYEKL, per germline. The CDR3 DNA follows: TGCGCCAGCAGCCAAGATACTCTAGACGCGGGAGTCTTCTACGAGCAGTACTTC. This codes for CASSQDTLDAGVFYEQYF.

This clonotype was seen many times. The V and J genes are TRBV5-1 and TRBJ2-7, with D possibly TRBD1 on 5 matching bases. The V and J ends lost 2 bases and 0 bases respectively, with 9 bases between them. CDR1 and CDR2 from the germline V gene are SGHRS and YFSETQ. This CDR3 is 14 amino acids long. CDR3 nucleotide sequence: TGCGCCAGCAGCTTTGTGACAGACTCCTACGAGCAGTACTTC. Residues: CASSFVTDSYEQYF.

About this clonotype itself: A much larger clone differs by one base, so this may be a read error. The rearrangement links TRBV6-1 to TRBJ2-1; 12 bases line up with TRBD2. The CDR3 consists of 16 residues. Germline CDR1 is MNHNS and CDR2 is SASEGT. The CDR3 loop is CASSLYGTSGYNERFF. Written as DNA, the CDR3 is TGTGCCAGCAGCCTTTACGGGACTAGCGGGTACAATGAGCGGTTCTTC.

This clonotype was seen a few times. The CDR3 coding sequence is TGTGCCAGCCGGCAGGACTACACCCGAGACACCGGGGAGCTGTTTTTT. Its translation is CASRQDYTRDTGELFF. V usage is TRBV7-2 and J usage is TRBJ2-2, with D tentatively TRBD2 (6 bases). The germline V gene has CDR1 SGHTA and CDR2 FQGNSA. V lost 8 bases and J 3 bases, leaving 19 bases between the germline ends. The CDR3 extends over 16 amino acids.

This clonotype was recorded at least ten times. V gene TRBV20-1 combines with J gene TRBJ2-7, with 13 bases aligning to TRBD2. V was pared by 0 bases and J by 3 bases, with 8 bases of the junction left unmatched. Germline assignment: CDR1 DFQATT and CDR2 SNEGSKA (reference sequence). This CDR3 comprises 17 residues. CDR3 sequence reads: CSARDIGTSGANYEQYF. CDR3 DNA: TGCAGTGCTAGAGATATAGGGACTAGCGGGGCAAACTACGAGCAGTACTTC.

The V gene is TRBV5-1, the J gene TRBJ2-5, with TRBD1 matching over 12 bases. The CDR3 contains 14 residues. V shed 5 bases and J 5 bases; nucleotides not matched to a gene: 4. Germline lookup yields CDR1 SGHRS and CDR2 YFSETQ. The CDR3 DNA sequence: TGCGCCAGCAGGGGGACAGGGGGCGCGGAGACCCAGTACTTC. This codes for CASRGTGGAETQYF.

This clonotype was recorded many times. This sequence joins TRBV5-5 and TRBJ2-3; tentative D call: TRBD2 (5 bases). The CDR3 spans 14 residues. Germline-derived CDR1 and CDR2 are SGHKS and YYEKEE (reference sequence). Trimming shortened V by 4 bases and J by 5 bases, and 14 bases separated the two germline ends. The CDR3 bases are TGTGCCAGCAGCACCGACGCGGCGGGAGATACGCAGTATTTT. It specifies CASSTDAAGDTQYF.

The J gene is TRBJ2-7, the V gene TRBV30; no reliable D call. Trimming removed 3 bases at V and 3 bases at J, with 15 bases between. There are 14 residues in the CDR3. Germline CDR1 is GTSNPN and CDR2 is SVGIG (reference sequence). This CDR3 is CAWSEDGMIYEQYF. The DNA for the CDR3 is TGTGCCTGGAGCGAGGACGGAATGATCTACGAGCAGTACTTC. The variable domain in full, with the rest retrieved from reference TRBV30 and TRBJ2-7, is SQTIHQWPATLVQPVGSPLSLECTVEGTSNPNLYWYRQAAGRGLQLLFYSVGIGQISSEVPQNLSASRPQDRQFILSSKKLLLSDSGFYLCAWSEDGMIYEQYFGPGTRLTVT.

This clonotype was seen ten or more times. J is TRBJ2-1 and V is TRBV20-1, with 7 bases identical to TRBD2. This CDR3 is built from 15 residues. Germline CDR1 is DFQATT and CDR2 is SNEGSKA (reference sequence). Unmatched junction bases numbered 16, after V lost 6 bases and J lost 8 bases. CDR3 sequence: CSAPARRESLDEQFF. The CDR3 DNA follows: TGCAGTGCCCCGGCGAGGCGGGAGAGTCTAGATGAGCAGTTCTTC.

Ten or more counts support this clonotype. The chain carries TRBV20-1 and TRBJ2-7; D is ambiguous. CDR3 length: 12 amino acids. Between the trimmed V and J ends, which lost 3 bases and 2 bases, there was a span of 8 bases. Germline CDR1 reads DFQATT; CDR2 reads SNEGSKA (reference sequence). In nucleotides, the CDR3 is TGCAGTGCTAGTCCTAGAACCTACGAGCAGTACTTC. Encoded protein: CSASPRTYEQYF.

This clonotype came up many times. The chain joins TRBV20-1 to TRBJ1-6; possibly TRBD1 for D (5 bases). Germline CDR1 reads DFQATT; CDR2 reads SNEGSKA (reference sequence). V gave up 1 base and J gave up 13 bases, with 11 bases separating them. This CDR3 spans 12 amino acids. CDR3 nucleotides: TGCAGTGCTAGAGTGGGGGGGGATCCCCTCCACTTT. Translating it yields CSARVGGDPLHF.

This clonotype showed up just a few times. The gene calls are TRBV5-5 and TRBJ1-5; 10 bases fit TRBD1. Per the germline V gene, CDR1 is SGHKS and CDR2 is YYEKEE (reference sequence). The CDR3 runs 16 residues. Trimming cost V 4 bases and J 6 bases; bases outside gene matches: 10. In nucleotides, the CDR3 is TGTGCCAGCAGCGCCGGGACAGGGGACGGTTTTCAGCCCCAGCATTTT. It is translated as CASSAGTGDGFQPQHF.

This clonotype has a handful of counts. In nucleotides, the CDR3 is TGCAGCGTTGAACCAGGGGGCGCAAACTATGGCTACACCTTC. Its protein is CSVEPGGANYGYTF. This chain links TRBV29-1 with TRBJ1-2, with 8 bases matching TRBD1. V shed 2 bases and J 2 bases; nucleotides not matched to a gene: 4. CDR3 size: 14 residues. From germline, CDR1 is SQVTM and CDR2 ANQGSEA.

The CDR3 DNA reads TGTGCCAGCAGGGACCTTGGCGGGAGGACCTACGAGCAGTACTTC. The encoded protein is CASRDLGGRTYEQYF. This rearrangement joins TRBV2 to TRBJ2-7; TRBD2 agrees at 8 bases. Per germline, CDR1 SNHLY and CDR2 FYNNEI. V lost 6 bases and J lost 2; bases outside the gene matches: 9. This CDR3 spans 15 amino acids.

This clonotype has ten or more counts. The gene calls are TRBV6-5 and TRBJ1-4; tentatively, D is TRBD1 (5 bases). Germline V CDR1 and CDR2: MNHEY, SVGAGI. The CDR3 has 15 residues. Deletions cut 4 bases from V and 7 bases from J, with 16 bases between. The CDR3 DNA follows: TGTGCCAGCAGTTCGTTGGGGGAAGTAGGTGAAAAACTGTTTTTT. Translation: CASSSLGEVGEKLFF.

There are many counts of this clonotype. The chain uses TRBV12-3 or TRBV12-4 and TRBJ2-3; D gene unclear. CDR3 size: 14 residues. The V gene lost 3 bases and the J gene lost 2 bases, with 9 bases spanning the gap. The CDR3 DNA follows: TGTGCCAGCAGTTTTGTGTGGAACACAGATACGCAGTATTTT. It yields the protein CASSFVWNTDTQYF.

The CDR3 DNA sequence: TGTGCCAGCAGCTTAGGGGGGGCGCGGTGCGAGCAGTACTTC. Its protein product is CASSLGGARCEQYF. The V call is TRBV7-9, the J call TRBJ2-7; D may correspond to TRBD1 or TRBD2 (6 bases each). From germline, CDR1 is SEHNR and CDR2 FQNEAQ (reference sequence). This CDR3 comprises 14 residues. V lost 1 base and J 6 bases, leaving 13 bases between the germline ends.

The genes are TRBV5-1 and TRBJ1-5; D may be TRBD1 (5 bases). In germline, CDR1 is SGHRS, CDR2 YFSETQ. This CDR3 spans 13 amino acids. V was cut by 4 bases and J by 5 bases, with 10 bases left in between. The CDR3 loop reads CASSQGTDQPQHF. The CDR3 region has the DNA TGCGCCAGCAGCCAGGGTACGGATCAGCCCCAGCATTTT. The full variable domain, with the rest looked up from reference TRBV5-1 and TRBJ1-5, is KAGVTQTPRYLIKTRGQQVTLSCSPISGHRSVSWYQQTPGQGLQFLFEYFSETQRNKGNFPGRFSGRQFSNSRSEMNVSTLELGDSALYLCASSQGTDQPQHFGDGTRLSIL.

This clonotype has a count of ten or more. The rearrangement uses TRBV4-1 and TRBJ2-7; no reliable D call. Germline CDR1 is MGHRA and CDR2 is YSYEKL. The CDR3 has 13 residues. Trimming took 1 base from V and 2 from J, leaving 6 bases between them. The CDR3 here is CASSQGPAYEQYF. In DNA, the CDR3 is TGCGCCAGCAGCCAAGGTCCAGCCTACGAGCAGTACTTC.

This clonotype came up many times. The chain couples TRBV12-3 or TRBV12-4 to TRBJ2-1; D not resolved. This CDR3 comprises 14 residues. V was pared by 8 bases and J by 7 bases, with 18 bases between. The CDR3 coding sequence is TGTGCCAGCGGTCTTAGGTTTCGGGTGAATGAGCAGTTCTTC. Encoded protein: CASGLRFRVNEQFF.

This sequence joins TRBV3-1 and TRBJ2-3; 9 bases line up with TRBD2. The CDR3 loop spans 17 amino acids. CDR1 is LGHDT, CDR2 YNNKEL, per germline (reference sequence). Unmatched junction bases numbered 7, after V lost 0 bases and J lost 3 bases. This chain's CDR3 is CASSQDRWREGTDTQYF. CDR3 DNA sequence: TGTGCCAGCAGCCAAGATCGTTGGCGGGAGGGTACAGATACGCAGTATTTT.

This clonotype was seen many times. The CDR3: CSVEHTGELFF. CDR3 bases: TGCAGCGTTGAGCACACCGGGGAGCTGTTTTTT. This chain connects TRBV29-1 to TRBJ2-2; D is unresolved. Trimming removed 3 bases at V and 3 bases at J, with 2 bases between. This CDR3 is 11 amino acids long. CDR1 and CDR2 from the germline V gene are SQVTM and ANQGSEA.

This chain joins TRBV21-1 and TRBJ2-3; TRBD1 is taken as the D call from the table, unchecked against the DNA. TRBV21-1 is recorded as a pseudogene. The CDR3 is 16 amino acids. The CDR3 sequence is CASSKVFGGWADTQYF. The CDR3 DNA sequence: TGTGCCAGCAGCAAAGTTTTCGGGGGCTGGGCAGATACGCAGTATTTT.

The genes are TRBV20-1 and TRBJ2-1; a possible D gene is TRBD1 (5 bases). In germline, CDR1 is DFQATT, CDR2 SNEGSKA (reference sequence). This CDR3 contains 16 residues. The V gene lost 4 bases and the J gene lost 3 bases, with 19 bases spanning the gap. The CDR3: CSATKGAGSGYNEQFF. CDR3 coding DNA: TGCAGTGCTACCAAAGGTGCAGGGTCGGGCTACAATGAGCAGTTCTTC.

This clonotype occurred many times. This chain links TRBV5-1 with TRBJ2-1; 12 bases line up with TRBD1. Germline lookup yields CDR1 SGHRS and CDR2 YFSETQ. The CDR3 runs to 18 residues. Germline trimming cut 4 bases from V and 6 bases from J; bases unmatched to any gene: 14. CDR3 nucleotide sequence: TGCGCCAGCAGCGCACCGGGACAGGGGGCTCTTTTCGTCAATGAGCAGTTCTTC. Translation: CASSAPGQGALFVNEQFF.

The chain joins TRBV5-5 to TRBJ2-7; no firm D call. There are 14 residues in the CDR3. V was trimmed by 5 bases and J by 3 bases, leaving 15 bases between them. Per germline, CDR1 SGHKS and CDR2 YYEKEE (reference sequence). CDR3 DNA: TGTGCCAGCAGGTGGGAAGACTCCGTCTACGAGCAGTACTTC. Its translation: CASRWEDSVYEQYF.

This clonotype has at least ten counts. An end of the junction differs from the germline gene, which may be a read error. This chain connects TRBV20-1 to TRBJ1-2, with TRBD1 matching 7 bases. The CDR3 sequence is 12 residues long. CDR1 is DFQATT, CDR2 SNEGSKA, per germline (reference sequence). The CDR3 spells CSARDREYGYTF. The DNA for the CDR3 is TGCAGTGCCAGAGACAGGGAGTATGGCTACACCTTC.

Ten or more counts support this clonotype. The chain carries TRBV6-5 and TRBJ1-2, with 7 positions matching TRBD1. Trimming removed 6 bases from V and 5 bases from J; junction bases left unmatched: 3. Germline V gives CDR1 MNHEY, CDR2 SVGAGI. The CDR3 is 12 residues long. CDR3 DNA: TGTGCCAGCAGCCGACAGGGTTATGGCTACACCTTC. Its translation is CASSRQGYGYTF.

The sample holds a few counts of this clonotype. This chain uses TRBV6-1 with TRBJ2-4; D may be TRBD1 or TRBD2 (5 bases each). This CDR3 is built from 13 residues. Germline assignment: CDR1 MNHNS and CDR2 SASEGT. Trimming pared 7 bases from V and 4 bases from J, leaving 11 bases between. The CDR3 bases are TGTGCCAGCAAAGGGACCAGTAAAAACATTCAGTACTTC. Encoded protein: CASKGTSKNIQYF.

This clonotype was detected many times. This chain links TRBV10-3 with TRBJ1-1, with D hard to call. CDR1 is ENHRY, CDR2 SYGVKD, per germline. The ends were cut back, 4 bases at V and 1 base at J, with 7 bases in the middle. The CDR3 extends over 13 amino acids. DNA of the CDR3: TGTGCCATCAGTGGTCGGGAGAACACTGAAGCTTTCTTT. Translated, it gives CAISGRENTEAFF.